The rows below give T cell receptor beta chains drawn from one sample of a study of blood T cells in healthy people across ages. Each CDR3 protein is one row after TCRdb ran MiXCR on the 5' RACE reads. The repertoire holds 700,000 to 1,000,000 distinct CDR3 sequences, about 42% seen once, with nearly 20% in the top ten. Sample: blood. The receptor set was obtained from a man aged 55 to 70 in good health. Both conserved end residues are part of each CDR3.

TRBJ2-7 | TRBV12-3/TRBV12-4 | CASSLGPGTGDGQYF
TRBJ1-1 | TRBV12-3/TRBV12-4 | CASGDRGPTEAFF
TRBJ2-7 | TRBV20-1 | CSAAGTSSYEQYF
TRBJ1-2 | TRBV19 | CASSMIGNYGYTF
TRBJ2-5 | TRBV7-2 | CASSLALGSPGTQYF
TRBJ1-5 | TRBV12-3/TRBV12-4 | CASSPNIGSSNQPQHF
TRBJ2-7 | TRBV6-5 | CASRITGGGSYEQYF
TRBJ2-6 | TRBV9 | CASSLVPGSSGANVLTF
TRBJ2-7 | TRBV20-1 | CSASDSGGDYEQYF
TRBJ1-4 | TRBV20-1 | CSARDRWQGTNEKLFF
TRBJ2-6 | TRBV7-2 | CASSYRGANVLTF
TRBJ2-6 | TRBV6-5 | CASSYSGGPGSGANVLTF
TRBJ2-7 | TRBV11-3 | CASSPDGTIGYEQYF
TRBJ2-7 | TRBV10-3 | CAISESKGGQSYEQYF
TRBJ2-5 | TRBV14 | CASSQGGAWGQETQYF
TRBJ1-6 | TRBV12-3/TRBV12-4 | CASRDRVTSPLHF
TRBJ2-3 | TRBV6-5 | CASSYGNTDTQYF
TRBJ2-3 | TRBV4-3 | CASSQDRSGVGDTQYF
TRBJ1-1 | TRBV7-2 | CASIAGGSGRRWTEAFF
TRBJ2-5 | TRBV4-1 | CASSRTQGGGGQETQYF
TRBJ1-4 | TRBV4-3 | CASSQVGYEELFF
TRBJ2-1 | TRBV27 | CASRIAGGRDNEQFF
TRBJ2-3 | TRBV20-1 | CSASIAGEGSIDTQYF
TRBJ2-5 | TRBV12-3/TRBV12-4 | CASTHPLEGLQYF
TRBJ2-3 | TRBV7-9 | CASTPTSGGGTDTQYF
TRBJ1-6 | TRBV5-1 | CASSSRGQGETIKNSPLHF
TRBJ2-3 | TRBV6-6 | CASSYASGGSTDTQYF
TRBJ2-3 | TRBV4-3 | CASSPNSGGPDTQYF
NA | TRBV4-1 | CASSQSVKRTEGYQETQFF
TRBJ1-1 | TRBV3-1 | CASSSYRGTEAFF
TRBJ1-2 | TRBV3-1 | CASRTGGSNYGYTF
TRBJ2-5 | TRBV6-2/TRBV6-3 | CASKIQLVETQYF
TRBJ2-5 | TRBV9 | CASSPRGGGTYNEQYF
TRBJ2-7 | TRBV30 | CACSQGREQYF
TRBJ1-2 | TRBV12-3/TRBV12-4 | CASSPGTALGGYGYTF